This TCR beta chain was retrieved from a study of blood T cell repertoires in COVID-19. Study-wide context: Whether acute or convalescent, the COVID-19 samples came from the United States, Italy and Spain. PBMCs, B-cell-depleted T cells, or T cells were the source of the cDNA or gDNA that made up the material.

Per the study methods: Nucleated cell number was recorded as an estimate derived from reference gene primer amplification. The repertoire was sequenced with immunoSEQ multiplex PCR; TCRdb's copy has only in-frame clones and lacks some. The DNA was the basis for D and trimming; V, J and clone size are from that table. This table has 45,000 to 50,000 clones, 83% appearing once. CDR3 size: 16 residues. J gave up 4 bases and V 3 bases, and 9 bases lay outside the gene matches. Germline V gene data show CDR1 as DFQATT and CDR2 as SNEGSKA (reference sequence). The rearrangement joins TRBV20-1 to TRBJ2-1; 10 positions match TRBD1. The specimen sequenced was peripheral blood. The source of this sequence is a man older than 75 in a cohort sampled during active COVID-19. The CDR3 here is CSASTWDRGLYNEQFF. The CDR3 bases are TGCAGTGCTAGTACGTGGGACAGGGGTCTATACAATGAGCAGTTCTTC.